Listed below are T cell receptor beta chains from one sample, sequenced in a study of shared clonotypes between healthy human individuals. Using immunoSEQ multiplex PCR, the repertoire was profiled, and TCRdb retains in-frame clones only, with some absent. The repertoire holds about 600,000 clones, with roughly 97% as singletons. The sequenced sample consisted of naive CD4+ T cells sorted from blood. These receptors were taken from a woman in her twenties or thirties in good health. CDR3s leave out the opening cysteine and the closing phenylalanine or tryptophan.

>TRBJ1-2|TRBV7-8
ASSFGVNFYGYT
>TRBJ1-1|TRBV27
ASRKQGRITEAF
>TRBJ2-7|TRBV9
ASSVATSGSYEQY
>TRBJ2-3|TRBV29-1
SVVEGHGTDTQY
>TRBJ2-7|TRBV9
ASSVGLAGSNEQY
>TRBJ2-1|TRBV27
ASTNRGRSQGEQF
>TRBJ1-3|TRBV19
ASLGPFSGNTIY
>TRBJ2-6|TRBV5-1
ASSGTSVSSGANVLT
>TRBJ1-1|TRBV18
ASSPAKNTEAF
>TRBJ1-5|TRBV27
ASGRDRENQPQH
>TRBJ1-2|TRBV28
ASRNPGTYGYT
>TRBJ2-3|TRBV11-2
ASSLIRDDRHTQY
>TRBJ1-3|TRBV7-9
ASSPTGGLVFSGNTIY
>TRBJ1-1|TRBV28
ASTRQGAGTEAF
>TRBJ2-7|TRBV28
ATDATVAGQLSYEQY
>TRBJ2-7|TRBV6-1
ASRDLGGRIYEQY
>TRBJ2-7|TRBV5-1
ASSLGPSPNEQY
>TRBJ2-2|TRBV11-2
ASSLYGASGELF
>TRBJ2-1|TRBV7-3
ASSPYMGLAGNNEQF
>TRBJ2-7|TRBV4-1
ASSQARVSTGVAYEQY
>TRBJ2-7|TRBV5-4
ASSLTGRGEQY
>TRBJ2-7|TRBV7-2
ASSLGSGRASEQY
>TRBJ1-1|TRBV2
ASMRDRGGTEAF
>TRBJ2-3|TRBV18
ASSRLAGSTDTQY
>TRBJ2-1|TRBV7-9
ASSFTLRDPYNEQF
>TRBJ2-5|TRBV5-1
ASSKYGRAEETQY
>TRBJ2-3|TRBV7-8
ASSPGLPTDTQY
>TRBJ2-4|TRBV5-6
ASSFVTSNIQY
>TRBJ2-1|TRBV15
ATSPQAGFNEQF
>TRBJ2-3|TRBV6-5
ASKREEFSDTQY
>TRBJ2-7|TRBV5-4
ASSFRPSYEQY
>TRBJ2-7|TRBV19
ASSIAGLAGSEQY
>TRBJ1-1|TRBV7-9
ASSKSIQGRNTEAF
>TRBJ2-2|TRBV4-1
ASSLSSVTGELF
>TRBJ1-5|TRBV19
ASSIVGPVQEPQH
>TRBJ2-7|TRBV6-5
ASSYVQGIYEQY
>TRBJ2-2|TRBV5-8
ASSFGDRAETGELF
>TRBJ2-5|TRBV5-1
ASSPQSQAPETQY
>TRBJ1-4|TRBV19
ASKRGQANANEKLF
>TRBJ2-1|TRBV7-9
ASGGLAGHSYNEQF
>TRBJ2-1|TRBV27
ASSRGSPYNEQF
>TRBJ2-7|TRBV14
ASSQWGVPEQY
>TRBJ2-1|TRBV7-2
ASSPLRDSGGNEQF
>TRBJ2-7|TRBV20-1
SALTLYEQY
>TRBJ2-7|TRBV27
ASIKQGRAFYEQY
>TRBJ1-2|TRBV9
ASSVEGRTFGGYT
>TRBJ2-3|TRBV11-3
ASSLVGSGSTDTQY
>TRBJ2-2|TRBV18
ASSPPVAGELF
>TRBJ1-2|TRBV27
ASSSGHYGYT
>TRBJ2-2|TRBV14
ASSQGSGLAGEGRTGELF
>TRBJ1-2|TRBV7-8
ASSLAQGGRYYGYT